Shown below are 16 T cell receptor beta chains from a single sample sequenced in a study of blood T cell repertoires in COVID-19. Method: immunoSEQ multiplex PCR; TCRdb's copy keeps in-frame clones and lacks some. The profile shows 170,000 or so clones, 80% to 85% of them singletons. Sequencing used peripheral blood. The receptors were gathered from a woman in her 70s with COVID-19, enrolled during active disease.

This chain connects TRBV30 to TRBJ1-4, with 7 nucleotides matching TRBD1. This CDR3 contains 13 residues. V dropped 3 bases and J dropped 8; count of bases not matched to a gene: 6. Per the germline V gene, CDR1 is GTSNPN and CDR2 is SVGIG (reference sequence). The CDR3: CAWRGQPLEKLFF. The CDR3 nucleotides read TGTGCCTGGAGGGGACAGCCCCTCGAAAAACTGTTTTTT.

The chain recombines TRBV29-1 with TRBJ1-3; no firm D call. Trimming removed 7 bases from V and 2 bases from J, with 9 bases in between. The germline V gene encodes CDR1 SQVTM and CDR2 ANQGSEA. The CDR3 contains 12 residues. The CDR3 protein is CSATQAGNTIYF. The CDR3 DNA reads TGCAGCGCCACCCAGGCTGGAAACACCATATATTTT.

The chain combines TRBV11-2 with TRBJ2-5; a weak D match, TRBD2 (6 bases). V was clipped by 5 bases and J by 5 bases, with 12 bases between them. Germline CDR1 SGHAT, CDR2 FQNNGV. The CDR3 consists of 13 residues. CDR3 DNA sequence: TGTGCCAGCAGCCGTTGGGGGAGGGAGACCCAGTACTTC. Residues: CASSRWGRETQYF.

The rearrangement joins TRBV18 to TRBJ2-5; 8 positions match TRBD2. Trimming removed 6 bases from V and 5 bases from J; junction bases left unmatched: 17. This CDR3 is 17 amino acids long. Looked up from germline, CDR1 is KGHSH and CDR2 is LQKENI. The CDR3 sequence: CASSGRLTGGPGETQYF. CDR3 DNA: TGTGCCAGCTCGGGACGACTAACGGGAGGGCCCGGGGAGACCCAGTACTTC.

The rearrangement uses TRBV29-1 and TRBJ1-1, with D perhaps matching TRBD1 (5 bases). The V and J ends lost 7 bases and 3 bases respectively, with 15 bases between them. The CDR3 consists of 13 residues. Germline V gives CDR1 SQVTM, CDR2 ANQGSEA. CDR3 in DNA: TGCAGCGGGGGTCGGGGGGTGGACACTGAAGCTTTCTTT. This gives the protein CSGGRGVDTEAFF.

Here the CDR3 reads CASSLMRNYGYTF. The CDR3 nucleotides are TGTGCCAGCAGCTTAATGAGAAACTATGGCTACACCTTC. The rearrangement links TRBV13 to TRBJ1-2; D remains ambiguous. The V gene lost 2 bases and the J gene lost 2 bases, with 6 bases spanning the gap. Germline values: CDR1 PRHDT, CDR2 FYEKMQ (reference sequence). This CDR3 has 13 amino acids.

The chain combines TRBV28 with TRBJ1-5; no reliable D call. The CDR3 is made up of 14 amino acids. V lost 5 bases, J lost 5 bases, and 13 bases lay in between. Germline lookup yields CDR1 MDHEN and CDR2 SYDVKM. Written as DNA, the CDR3 is TGTGCCAGCAGTCCCTATTTGGGAGATCAGCCCCAGCATTTT. Translated: CASSPYLGDQPQHF.

This chain joins TRBV14 and TRBJ2-7; a possible D gene is TRBD1 (5 bases). The V end lost 1 base, the J end lost 1 base, and 11 bases lay between the germline ends. The CDR3 sequence is 15 residues long. Per the germline V gene, CDR1 is SGHDN and CDR2 is FVKESK. CDR3 nucleotide sequence: TGTGCCAGCAGCCAAGTCGTCGCAGGGTCCTACGAGCAGTACTTC. Residues: CASSQVVAGSYEQYF.

J is TRBJ1-3 and V is TRBV3-1 (or the pseudogene TRBV3-2), with a tentative D call TRBD1 (6 bases). The length of the CDR3 is 14 residues. The germline gives CDR1 LGHDT, CDR2 YNNKEL (reference sequence). V was pared by 4 bases and J by 0 bases, with 7 bases between. This CDR3 is CASSLRGSGNTIYF. In DNA form, the CDR3 reads TGTGCCAGCAGCCTCAGGGGCTCTGGAAACACCATATATTTT.

V gene TRBV6-2 or TRBV6-3 combines with J gene TRBJ2-2, with TRBD2 matching over 15 bases. CDR3 length: 19 amino acids. V gave up 5 bases and J gave up 5 bases; unmatched junction bases: 12. Germline CDR1 is MNHEY and CDR2 is SVGEGT. As DNA, the CDR3 is TGTGCCAGCAGTCAACCCCGGACTAGCGGGAGGGCCCGTACCGGGGAGCTGTTTTTT. This encodes CASSQPRTSGRARTGELFF.

This clone was observed a few times. The rearrangement links TRBV7-2 to TRBJ2-3, with TRBD2 identical over 12 bases. Germline V lookup: CDR1 SGHTA, CDR2 FQGNSA. J was trimmed by 5 bases and V by 5 bases; bases with no gene match: 5. The CDR3 totals 15 residues. The CDR3 DNA sequence: TGTGCCAGCAGCCCTTCTAGCGGGAGGGTAGATACGCAGTATTTT. Translated: CASSPSSGRVDTQYF.

The chain links TRBV7-2 to TRBJ1-2, with TRBD1 as a possible D gene (6 bases). Germline lookup yields CDR1 SGHTA and CDR2 FQGNSA. V was pared by 5 bases and J by 7 bases, with 17 bases between. This CDR3 comprises 14 residues. The CDR3 loop is CASSPRQARAGYTF. The CDR3 nucleotides are TGTGCCAGCAGCCCCCGACAGGCTCGGGCTGGCTACACCTTC.

The chain is built from TRBV6-5 and TRBJ1-1; D is unresolved. Germline V CDR1 and CDR2: MNHEY, SVGAGI. The CDR3 has 13 residues. V was clipped by 4 bases and J by 3 bases, with 9 bases between them. The CDR3 region is CASSSTLDTEAFF. The CDR3, as DNA: TGTGCCAGCAGTTCCACTTTGGACACTGAAGCTTTCTTT.

V usage is TRBV7-9 and J usage is TRBJ2-2; D possibly corresponds to TRBD2 (6 bases). Trimming removed 5 bases from V and 2 bases from J, with 9 bases in between. The CDR3 runs to 14 residues. Germline CDR1 reads SEHNR; CDR2 reads FQNEAQ (reference sequence). CDR3 bases: TGTGCCAGCAGCATAACTAGCAACACCGGGGAGCTGTTTTTT. It yields the protein CASSITSNTGELFF.

This chain connects TRBV18 to TRBJ2-7; no definite D call. Between the trimmed V and J ends, which lost 4 bases and 5 bases, there was a span of 12 bases. This CDR3 region has 13 residues. CDR1 KGHSH and CDR2 LQKENI come from the germline V gene. CDR3 DNA sequence: TGTGCCAGCTCACTCACTCTCATGGACGAGCAGTACTTC. It is translated as CASSLTLMDEQYF.

The chain employs TRBV15 and TRBJ2-1; TRBD2 is a possible D gene (6 bases). CDR1 is LNHNV, CDR2 YYDKDF, per germline (reference sequence). The germline V and J ends were trimmed by 1 base and 4 bases, with 11 bases remaining between them. The CDR3 loop spans 15 amino acids. CDR3 sequence (DNA): TGTGCCACCAGCAGAGGGGGAGGAGGGTACAATGAGCAGTTCTTC. Its translation: CATSRGGGGYNEQFF.